This is a list of T cell receptor beta chains from one sample in a study of chemoradiotherapy in HPV16-positive cancers. Sequencing used immunoSEQ multiplex PCR; TCRdb keeps in-frame clones, though not all of them. This table has 3,500 to 5,000 clones, roughly four fifths appearing once. Source: tumor tissue, taken from a patient who underwent chemoradiotherapy. These receptors came from a human donor with HPV-associated anogenital cancer. Each CDR3 is given with its conserved first and last residue.

J gene	V gene	CDR3 protein
TRBJ2-5	TRBV2	CASSELAGGHGTQYF
TRBJ2-1	TRBV6-5	CASSYGGEYNEQFF
TRBJ2-5	TRBV19	CASILVTTGRETQYF
TRBJ1-2	TRBV5-6	CASSLDSTGGYGYTF
TRBJ2-5	TRBV4-1	CASSQGLGGLAALYPETQYF
TRBJ2-2	TRBV7-9	CASSNSVSGTANTGELFF
TRBJ1-1	TRBV7-8	CASSEREGNTEAFF
TRBJ1-2	TRBV5-6	CASSSGVYGYTF
TRBJ2-3	TRBV15	CATSRDSGGSDTQYF
TRBJ2-3	TRBV9	CASSVAAGEYTQYF
TRBJ2-5	TRBV5-1	CASSLITGSIETQYF
TRBJ1-4	TRBV5-1	CASSLARATNEKLFF
TRBJ1-3	TRBV19	CASSDLQGSGNTIYF
-	TRBV7-6	CASSLAVAATYEQYF
TRBJ1-2	TRBV7-8	CASSLRGQEINYGYTF
TRBJ1-1	TRBV15	CATSKARGMNTEAFF
TRBJ1-4	TRBV7-9	CASSPRQGANEKLFF
TRBJ2-5	TRBV5-1	CASSPGLAVETQYF
TRBJ2-5	TRBV7-9	CASSSGQAQETQYF
TRBJ2-5	TRBV7-2	CASSLSNRWGQETQYF
TRBJ2-1	TRBV5-1	CASSQPSDTLDYNEQFF
TRBJ2-7	TRBV10-3	CAIRDWDRGDTEQYF
TRBJ1-5	TRBV6-4	CANRLPWTDSNQPQHF
TRBJ2-5	TRBV5-6	CASSLGGGVETQYF
TRBJ1-1	TRBV29-1	CSVDGGAWTEAFF
TRBJ2-4	TRBV27	CASSLYGQGGGNIQYF
TRBJ2-7	TRBV11-2	CASTGLRVYEQYF
TRBJ2-3	TRBV5-1	CASRIDPQGSGTDTQYF
TRBJ2-7	TRBV5-1	CASSLEAGGLYEQYF
TRBJ2-7	TRBV18	CASSRDSVSYEQYF
TRBJ1-4	TRBV29-1	CSVGARANEKLFF
TRBJ1-1	TRBV15	CATSRASSMNTEAFF
TRBJ2-1	TRBV19	CASRSGTSDNNEQFF
TRBJ2-3	TRBV5-1	CASSLASGTDTQYF
TRBJ1-4	TRBV13	CASSTRREKLFF
TRBJ2-3	TRBV18	CASSPVVSDTQYF
TRBJ2-1	TRBV7-9	CASSVDSWNEQFF
TRBJ1-6	TRBV6-1	CASTRDSSYNSPLHF
TRBJ2-3	TRBV7-2	CASSYRPGWWATDTQYF
TRBJ1-6	TRBV10-3	CAISVQGRNSPLHF